These T cell receptor beta chains were read from a single sample in a study of graft-versus-host responses after intestinal transplantation. The assay was immunoSEQ multiplex PCR, and TCRdb's table has in-frame clones only and misses some. The sample lists 80,000 to 100,000 clones; 85% to 95% were seen once. Their antigens are not known. Source: unstimulated CD8+ T cells sorted from spleen or lymph node cells, taken before transplant. These TCRs come from a human donor who was the organ donor for an intestinal transplant. CDR3s include the opening cysteine and the closing phenylalanine or tryptophan. A D gene is named only where the DNA matches it firmly. Clone size is stated in some rows and not others, as once, few, many or a class when expanded.

CASSQEPGLAGVGYEQYF	TGCGCCAGCAGCCAAGAACCGGGACTAGCGGGAGTAGGCTACGAGCAGTACTTC	TRBD2	TRBV4-1	TRBJ2-7	.
CASSLVAGANSEAFF	TGTGCCAGCAGCTTAGTAGCGGGGGCAAATTCTGAAGCTTTCTTT	.	TRBV7-9	TRBJ1-1	.
CATSLDGSAVYTQYF	TGTGCCACTTCGTTGGACGGGAGCGCGGTTTATACGCAGTATTTT	.	TRBV19	TRBJ2-3	.
CASIGRFEETQYF	TGTGCCAGCATCGGGAGGTTTGAAGAGACCCAGTACTTC	TRBD2	TRBV28	TRBJ2-5	once
CASSQSRGDYEQYF	TGCGCCAGCAGCCAATCCCGGGGAGACTACGAGCAGTACTTC	.	TRBV4-1	TRBJ2-7	.
CATSSSEGTGGFYGYTF	TGTGCCACCAGCAGTTCTGAGGGGACAGGGGGATTCTATGGCTACACCTTC	TRBD1	TRBV15	TRBJ1-2	.
CASSAQNTEAFF	TGTGCCAGCAGTGCCCAGAACACTGAAGCTTTCTTT	.	TRBV25-1	TRBJ1-1	.
CASSFWRGAHNEQFF	TGTGCCAGCAGCTTTTGGCGGGGGGCTCACAATGAGCAGTTCTTC	TRBD2	TRBV7-8	TRBJ2-1	.
CATSRDPTGWRGYTF	TGTGCCACCAGCAGAGACCCGACAGGGTGGCGTGGCTACACCTTC	TRBD1	TRBV15	TRBJ1-2	.
CASSQGAGANTEAFF	TGTGCCAGCAGCCAAGGAGCGGGGGCGAACACTGAAGCTTTCTTT	.	TRBV14	TRBJ1-1	.
CASESDYEQYF	TGTGCCAGCGAAAGCGACTACGAGCAGTACTTC	.	TRBV7-9	TRBJ2-7	.
CASSLELPTDTQYF	TGTGCCAGCAGTTTGGAACTACCAACAGATACGCAGTATTTT	.	TRBV6-5	TRBJ2-3	.
CASTPGQGLSRQYF	TGCGCCAGCACCCCGGGACAGGGTCTCTCCCGGCAGTACTTC	TRBD1	TRBV10-1	TRBJ2-7	.
CATLAGGYEQYF	TGCGCCACCTTAGCGGGGGGCTACGAGCAGTACTTC	TRBD2	TRBV10-2	TRBJ2-7	.
CASSLRIFSGQAVTGELFF	TGTGCCAGCAGCTTACGAATTTTCTCGGGACAGGCTGTCACCGGGGAGCTGTTTTTT	TRBD1	TRBV7-9	TRBJ2-2	.
CASSLGLAVETQYF	TGTGCCAGCAGCTTGGGTCTAGCGGTAGAGACCCAGTACTTC	TRBD2	TRBV5-6	TRBJ2-5	.
CAIRGGNIEQFF	TGTGCCATCAGGGGGGGAAACATTGAGCAGTTCTTC	.	TRBV10-3	TRBJ2-1	.
CSDGDLSGGYNEQFF	TGCAGCGATGGGGATTTAAGCGGGGGGTACAATGAGCAGTTCTTC	TRBD2	TRBV29-1	TRBJ2-1	.
CASSILAISTDTQYF	TGTGCCAGCAGCATCCTAGCGATTAGCACAGATACGCAGTATTTT	.	TRBV7-2	TRBJ2-3	.
CASSLASGGADEQFF	TGCGCCAGCAGCTTGGCGAGCGGGGGGGCGGATGAGCAGTTCTTC	TRBD2	TRBV5-1	TRBJ2-1	.
CASSIGGVYNEQFF	TGTGCCAGCAGCATCGGGGGGGTATACAATGAGCAGTTCTTC	TRBD2	TRBV7-6	TRBJ2-1	few
CASSQGGLNNEQFF	TGCGCCAGCAGCCAAGGGGGACTAAACAATGAGCAGTTCTTC	TRBD2	TRBV4-1	TRBJ2-1	once
CASSALGPITYEQYF	TGTGCCAGCAGTGCCCTGGGCCCGATAACCTACGAGCAGTACTTC	.	TRBV27	TRBJ2-7	.
CATSRDKVGATRDYGYTF	TGTGCCACCAGCAGAGATAAAGTGGGGGCGACACGGGACTATGGCTACACCTTC	.	TRBV15	TRBJ1-2	.
CASSGRDRAYEQYF	TGTGCCAGCAGTGGCCGGGACAGGGCCTACGAGCAGTACTTC	TRBD1	TRBV6-1	TRBJ2-7	.
CASRVKEGPLYEQYF	TGTGCCAGCAGAGTGAAGGAGGGCCCCCTCTACGAGCAGTACTTC	.	TRBV6-1	TRBJ2-7	.
CASRSRDRAFRPEKNTEAFF	TGTGCCAGCAGATCCCGGGACAGGGCTTTCCGACCGGAGAAGAACACTGAAGCTTTCTTT	TRBD1	TRBV27	TRBJ1-1	.